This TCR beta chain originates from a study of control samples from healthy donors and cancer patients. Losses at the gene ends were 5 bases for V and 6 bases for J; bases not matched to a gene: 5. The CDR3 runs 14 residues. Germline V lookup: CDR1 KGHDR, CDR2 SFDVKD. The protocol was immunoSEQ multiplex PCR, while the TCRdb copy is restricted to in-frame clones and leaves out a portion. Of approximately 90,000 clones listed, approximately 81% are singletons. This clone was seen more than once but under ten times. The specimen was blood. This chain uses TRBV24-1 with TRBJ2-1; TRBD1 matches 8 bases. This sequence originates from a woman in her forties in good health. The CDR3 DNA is TGTGCCACCAGTGGGACAGGGATCGGCAATGAGCAGTTCTTC. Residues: CATSGTGIGNEQFF.